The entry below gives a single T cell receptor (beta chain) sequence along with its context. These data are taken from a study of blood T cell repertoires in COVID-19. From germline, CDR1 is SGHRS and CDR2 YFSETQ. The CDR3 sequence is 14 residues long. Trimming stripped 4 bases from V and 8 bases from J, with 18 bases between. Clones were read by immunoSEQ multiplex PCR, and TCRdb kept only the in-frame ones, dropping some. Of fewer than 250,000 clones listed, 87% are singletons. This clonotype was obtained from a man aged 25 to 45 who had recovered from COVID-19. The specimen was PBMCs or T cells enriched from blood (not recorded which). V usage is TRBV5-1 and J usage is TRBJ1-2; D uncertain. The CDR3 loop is CASSKTTDTWGYTF. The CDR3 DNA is TGCGCCAGCAGCAAAACGACCGACACGTGGGGCTACACCTTC.